This T cell receptor (beta chain) appears in the sequencing data of a study of beta chain features in type 1 diabetes. This CDR3 is built from 15 residues. V lost 3 bases and J 4 bases, leaving 13 bases between the germline ends. The germline V gene encodes CDR1 SGHAT and CDR2 FQNNGV. TCRB transcripts that were expressed got sequenced, as all of the isolated RNA had been reverse transcribed. This table comes from immunoSEQ multiplex PCR, and its TCRdb copy is limited to in-frame clones, with some not included. The sample lists 630,000 or so clones; roughly 13% were seen once. Study outcomes and limitations: The study found moderately but significantly shorter TCRB CDR3s in all four CD4+ subsets of Type 1 diabetes patients. VDJ junctions in type 1 diabetes patients carried more deletions and fewer insertions.

This clone was seen a few times. The antigen remains undetermined. The clonotype originates from a man between 18 and 29 years old with type 1 diabetes. Sequences were obtained from naive CD4+ T cells from blood. The chain couples TRBV11-2 to TRBJ2-1; a weak D match, TRBD1 (6 bases). The CDR3 here is CASSFPGTRYNEQFF. The CDR3 bases are TGTGCCAGCAGCTTTCCCGGGACACGATACAATGAGCAGTTCTTC.